The clone carrying this T cell receptor (beta chain) appeared a few times. Its specificity is unknown. The sample carries other DNA sequences with the same CDR3. This entry comes from a study of beta chain features in type 1 diabetes. Study summary: What patients shared with healthy donors was a similar profile of age, gender and cell yields.

Expressed TCRB transcripts were sequenced because the entire RNA isolate underwent reverse transcription. Here immunoSEQ multiplex PCR was the method, and the copy in TCRdb shows in-frame clones only, minus some. The sample records roughly 350,000 clones, 9.5% to 10% being singletons. Study-level findings and limits: A moderate, significant TCRB CDR3 shortening appeared in type 1 diabetes across four CD4+ subsets. cDNA-based reads could over-represent cells with high TCR expression.

A CD45RO/CCR7/CD25/CD127/CD95/CD27 panel sorted naive, central memory, regulatory and stem cell-like memory CD4+ cells. Sequencing used central memory CD4+ T cells from blood. The origin of this receptor is a man younger than 45 with type 1 diabetes.

CDR3 residues: CASSYSGASYEQYF. Written as DNA, the CDR3 is TGTGCCAGCAGTTACTCGGGGGCATCCTACGAGCAGTACTTC. The chain couples TRBV6-5 to TRBJ2-7; possible D gene TRBD1, 6 bases. In germline, CDR1 is MNHEY, CDR2 SVGAGI. CDR3 length equals 14 residues. Trimming cost V 0 bases and J 1 base, with 7 bases left between them.